A selection of T cell receptor beta chains follows, all from one sample in a study of blood T cell repertoires in COVID-19. Produced via immunoSEQ multiplex PCR; TCRdb's table is partial and in-frame only. The sample gives 100,000 to 150,000 clones, 60% to 80% of which show up once; 1.5% to 2% is in the top ten. The sequenced sample consisted of peripheral blood. These receptors all come from a woman between 70 and 85 years old with acute or convalescent COVID-19. Both conserved end residues are part of each CDR3. Each record gives: clone size, D gene, J gene, V gene, CDR3 protein, CDR3 DNA. A D gene is named only where the DNA matches it firmly. Expanded clones get a size class; other rows say once, few or many, or leave the size out.

>.|.|TRBJ1-6|TRBV27
CASSLYRDNSPLHF
TGTGCCAGCAGTTTATACAGAGATAATTCACCCCTCCACTTT
>.|.|TRBJ2-7|TRBV5-4
CASRPTLEQYF
TGTGCCAGCCGCCCGACTTTAGAGCAGTACTTC
>.|.|TRBJ2-1|TRBV20-1
CSASLPTRGNEQFF
TGCAGTGCTAGTCTACCAACCCGAGGCAATGAGCAGTTCTTC
>.|.|TRBJ1-6|TRBV9
CASSRKEGGVPLHF
TGTGCCAGCAGTAGGAAGGAGGGGGGGGTGCCCCTCCACTTT
>.|.|TRBJ2-2|TRBV7-3
CASREATGELFF
TGTGCCTCCCGTGAGGCCACCGGGGAGCTGTTTTTT
>.|.|TRBJ1-2|TRBV3-1/TRBV3-2
CASSPQGSGYTF
TGTGCCAGCAGTCCACAGGGCTCTGGCTACACCTTC
>once|.|TRBJ2-7|TRBV20-1
CSASWQGPYEQYF
TGCAGTGCTAGTTGGCAGGGCCCCTACGAGCAGTACTTC
>few|TRBD1|TRBJ1-2|TRBV9
CASSEPGQGDYGYTF
TGTGCCAGCAGCGAACCGGGACAGGGTGACTATGGCTACACCTTC
>many|.|TRBJ1-2|TRBV7-9
CASSLAGADGYTF
TGTGCCAGCAGCTTAGCAGGGGCCGATGGCTACACCTTC
>.|.|TRBJ2-1|TRBV12-5
CASGLIQGSYNEQFF
TGTGCTAGTGGTTTGATACAGGGTTCCTACAATGAGCAGTTCTTC
>.|.|TRBJ1-2|TRBV3-1/TRBV3-2
CASSQWAGRGGYTF
TGTGCCAGCAGCCAATGGGCAGGGCGAGGCGGCTACACCTTC
>.|.|TRBJ2-3|TRBV3-1/TRBV3-2
CASSLYIRDTQYF
TGTGCCAGCAGCCTATACATACGAGATACGCAGTATTTT
>.|.|TRBJ2-5|TRBV7-2
CASSPLGSRGETQYF
TGTGCCAGCAGCCCCCTCGGGTCCAGAGGAGAGACCCAGTACTTC
>.|.|TRBJ2-1|TRBV2
CASLTWREQFF
TGTGCCAGCCTAACGTGGAGGGAGCAGTTCTTC
>.|TRBD2|TRBJ2-2|TRBV10-3
CAISLSGTSVYGELFF
TGTGCCATCAGTCTTTCCGGGACTAGCGTATACGGGGAGCTGTTTTTT
>.|.|TRBJ2-5|TRBV28
CASSLPRGRSETQYF
TGTGCCAGCAGTTTACCGCGGGGGCGCTCCGAGACCCAGTACTTC
>few|TRBD1|TRBJ1-2|TRBV10-3
CAISPGTVRDIYGYTF
TGTGCCATCAGTCCCGGGACAGTTCGGGATATCTATGGCTACACCTTC
>.|TRBD1|TRBJ2-7|TRBV28
CASSPFRDRAFYEQYF
TGTGCCAGCAGTCCTTTCCGGGACAGGGCTTTCTACGAGCAGTACTTC
>.|TRBD1|TRBJ2-3|TRBV29-1
CSVEGRDRPQDTQYF
TGCAGCGTTGAAGGCCGGGACAGGCCCCAAGATACGCAGTATTTT
>.|.|TRBJ1-2|TRBV24-1
CATSDYSNYGYTF
TGTGCCACCAGTGATTACAGTAACTATGGCTACACCTTC
>.|TRBD1|TRBJ2-5|TRBV5-1
CASTGTGGTETQYF
TGCGCCAGCACGGGGACAGGGGGCACGGAGACCCAGTACTTC
>few|.|TRBJ1-1|TRBV20-1
CSARTGGEAFF
TGCAGTGCAAGGACCGGGGGTGAAGCTTTCTTT
>.|.|TRBJ2-7|TRBV2
CASNPGLRTYEQYF
TGTGCCAGCAACCCGGGACTCCGGACATACGAGCAGTACTTC
>few|TRBD1|TRBJ2-3|TRBV3-1/TRBV3-2
CASSPLGQGSTDTQYF
TGTGCCAGCAGCCCCCTTGGACAGGGCAGCACAGATACGCAGTATTTT
>.|TRBD1|TRBJ2-5|TRBV14
CASSRTQGQGWTQYF
TGTGCCAGCAGCCGAACACAAGGACAGGGCTGGACCCAGTACTTC
>.|TRBD2|TRBJ2-5|TRBV7-9
CASSLGTSQYF
TGTGCCAGCAGCTTAGGGACTAGTCAGTACTTC
>.|TRBD2|TRBJ2-7|TRBV18
CASSPPSAGGTYEQYF
TGTGCCAGCTCACCACCTTCCGCGGGGGGAACCTACGAGCAGTACTTC
>.|TRBD1|TRBJ1-6|TRBV2
CASRTGTDYNSPLHF
TGTGCCAGCAGAACCGGGACAGATTATAATTCACCCCTCCACTTT